This section outlines one TCR beta chain sequence together with its context. This CDR3 has 22 residues. The V gene's germline CDR1 is MDHEN and CDR2 SYDVKM. V dropped 5 bases and J dropped 0; count of bases not matched to a gene: 19. This sample was included in a study of blood T cell repertoires in COVID-19. Study in general: Material from acute and convalescent COVID-19 was sourced from the United States, Italy and Spain. T cells, B-cell-depleted T cells, or PBMCs provided the cDNA or gDNA that served as material.

Study processing details: Amplifying reference gene primers gave estimates of nucleated cell counts. Sequencing was performed with immunoSEQ multiplex PCR; in TCRdb, only in-frame clones are kept and a portion is missing. That table furnishes V, J and clone size, whereas the DNA furnished D and trimming. Seen here are 40,000 or so clones, approximately 90% observed once, and the top ten hold around 12%. Material for sequencing was peripheral blood. The rearrangement uses TRBV28 and TRBJ2-1; 13 nucleotides match TRBD2. The sequence came from a human donor in a cohort sampled during active COVID-19. The chain's CDR3 is CASSKGITGLAGEGSSYNEQFF. DNA of the CDR3: TGTGCCAGCAGTAAGGGAATAACCGGACTAGCGGGAGAGGGGAGCTCCTACAATGAGCAGTTCTTC. Full variable domain (missing parts from reference TRBV28 and TRBJ2-1): DVKVTQSSRYLVKRTGEKVFLECVQDMDHENMFWYRQDPGLGLRLIYFSYDVKMKEKGDIPEGYSVSREKKERFSLILESASTNQTSMYLCASSKGITGLAGEGSSYNEQFFGPGTRLTVL.